This entry is about one T cell receptor beta chain. Antigen: not known. The data were taken from a study of long-term antiretroviral therapy in people with HIV. Study findings and constraints: Researchers lacked any data on ART adherence, viral resistance or therapy changes. Versus controls, repertoires in people with HIV had narrower CDR3 length ranges. Within the repertoire, clones expanded before ART were dominant at all time points.

Assay version v3.0 of immunoSEQ was used, and it was run at survey level. The data were produced by immunoSEQ multiplex PCR, yet TCRdb's version contains in-frame clones alone and is incomplete. The sample holds tens of thousands of clones, 85% seen once. The germline CDR1 and CDR2 sequences are SNHLY and FYNNEI. Trimming pared 7 bases from V and 0 bases from J, leaving 9 bases between. The CDR3 contains 13 residues. Prior to DNA extraction, the samples held about 0.95-11 million cryopreserved PBMC. V is TRBV2 and J is TRBJ1-1; D is unclear. This clonotype was obtained from a man between 35 and 55 years old with HIV. Sequenced here: unsorted PBMCs, sampled 1.6 years after starting antiretroviral therapy. This chain's CDR3 is CASNRGMNTEAFF. The CDR3 DNA is TGTGCCAGCAATAGAGGGATGAACACTGAAGCTTTCTTT.